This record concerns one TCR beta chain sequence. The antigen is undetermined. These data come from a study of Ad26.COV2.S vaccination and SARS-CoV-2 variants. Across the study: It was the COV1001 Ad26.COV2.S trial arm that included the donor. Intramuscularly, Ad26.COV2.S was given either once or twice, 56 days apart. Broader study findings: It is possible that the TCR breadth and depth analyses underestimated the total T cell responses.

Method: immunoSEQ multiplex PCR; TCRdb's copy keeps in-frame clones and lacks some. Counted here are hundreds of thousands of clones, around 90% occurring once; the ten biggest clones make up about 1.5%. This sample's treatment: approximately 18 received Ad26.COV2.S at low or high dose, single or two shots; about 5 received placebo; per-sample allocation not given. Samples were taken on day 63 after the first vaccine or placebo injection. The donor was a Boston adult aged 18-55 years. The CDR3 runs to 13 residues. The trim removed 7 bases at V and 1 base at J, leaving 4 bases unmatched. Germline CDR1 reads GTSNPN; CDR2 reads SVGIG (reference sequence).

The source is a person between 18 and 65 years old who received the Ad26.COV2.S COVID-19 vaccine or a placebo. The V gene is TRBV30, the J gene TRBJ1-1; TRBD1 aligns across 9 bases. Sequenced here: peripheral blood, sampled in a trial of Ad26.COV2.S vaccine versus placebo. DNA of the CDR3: TGTGCCTACAAACAGGGGGCGAACACTGAAGCTTTCTTT. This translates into CAYKQGANTEAFF.